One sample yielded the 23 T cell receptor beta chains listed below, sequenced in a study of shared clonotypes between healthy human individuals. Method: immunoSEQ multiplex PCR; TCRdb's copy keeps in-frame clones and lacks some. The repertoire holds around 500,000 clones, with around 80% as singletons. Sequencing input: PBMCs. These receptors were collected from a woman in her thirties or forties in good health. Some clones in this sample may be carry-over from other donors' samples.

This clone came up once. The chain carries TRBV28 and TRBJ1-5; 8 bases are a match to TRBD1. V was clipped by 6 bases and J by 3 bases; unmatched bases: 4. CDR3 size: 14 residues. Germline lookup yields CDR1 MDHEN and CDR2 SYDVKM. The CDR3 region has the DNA TGTGCCAGCAGACGACAGGGGAACAATCAGCCCCAGCATTTT. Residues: CASRRQGNNQPQHF.

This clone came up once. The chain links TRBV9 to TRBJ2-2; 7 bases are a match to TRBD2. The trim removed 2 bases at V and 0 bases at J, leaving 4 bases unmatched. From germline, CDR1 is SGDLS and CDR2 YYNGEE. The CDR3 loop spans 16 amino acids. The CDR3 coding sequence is TGTGCCAGCAGCGTGAGCGGGGCTCCGAACACCGGGGAGCTGTTTTTT. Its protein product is CASSVSGAPNTGELFF.

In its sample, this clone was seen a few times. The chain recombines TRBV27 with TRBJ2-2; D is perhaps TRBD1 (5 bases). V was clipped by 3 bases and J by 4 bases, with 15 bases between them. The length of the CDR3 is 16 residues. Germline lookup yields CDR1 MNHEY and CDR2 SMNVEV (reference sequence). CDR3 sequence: CASSFRRALSTGELFF. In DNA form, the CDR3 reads TGTGCCAGCAGTTTTCGCAGGGCTCTAAGCACCGGGGAGCTGTTTTTT.

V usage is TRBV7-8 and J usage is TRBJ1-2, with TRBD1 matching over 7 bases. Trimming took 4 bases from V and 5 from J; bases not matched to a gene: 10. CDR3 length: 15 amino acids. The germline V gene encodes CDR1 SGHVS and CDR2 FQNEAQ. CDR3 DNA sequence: TGTGCCAGCAGCTCACCTAGACAGGGCTGGTATGGCTACACCTTC. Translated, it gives CASSSPRQGWYGYTF.

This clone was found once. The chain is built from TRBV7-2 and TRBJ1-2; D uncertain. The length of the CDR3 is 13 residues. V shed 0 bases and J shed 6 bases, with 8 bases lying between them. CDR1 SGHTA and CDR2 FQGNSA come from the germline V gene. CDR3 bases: TGTGCCAGCAGCTTAGCGTTTAGGGATGGCTACACCTTC. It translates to CASSLAFRDGYTF.

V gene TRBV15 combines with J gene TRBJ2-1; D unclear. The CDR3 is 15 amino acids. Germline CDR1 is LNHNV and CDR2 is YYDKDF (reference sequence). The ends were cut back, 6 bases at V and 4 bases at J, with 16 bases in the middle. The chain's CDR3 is CATRSRGDGYNEQFF. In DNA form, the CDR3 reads TGTGCCACCAGGAGCCGAGGTGACGGATACAATGAGCAGTTCTTC.

CDR3 nucleotide sequence: TGCGCCAGCAGCTTAGTAGGAGGGCACAATGAGCAGTTCTTC. Translated, it gives CASSLVGGHNEQFF. This rearrangement joins TRBV5-1 to TRBJ2-1; tentatively, D is TRBD2 (6 bases). The V gene lost 2 bases and the J gene lost 5 bases, with 11 bases spanning the gap. CDR1 and CDR2 from the germline V gene are SGHRS and YFSETQ. The CDR3 sequence is 14 residues long.

CDR3 nucleotide sequence: TGTGCCAGTAGTGGGCCTGGGGGGGGTCGAGGGCAAGCTTTCTTT. Translated: CASSGPGGGRGQAFF. This chain connects TRBV19 to TRBJ1-1; tentatively, D is TRBD1 (5 bases). The CDR3 has 15 amino acids. Germline assignment: CDR1 LNHDA and CDR2 SQIVND (reference sequence). The ends were cut back, 5 bases at V and 9 bases at J, with 22 bases in the middle. Together with reference TRBV19 and TRBJ1-1, the CDR3 gives the full variable domain: DGGITQSPKYLFRKEGQNVTLSCEQNLNHDAMYWYRQDPGQGLRLIYYSQIVNDFQKGDIAEGYSVSREKKESFPLTVTSAQKNPTAFYLCASSGPGGGRGQAFFGQGTRLTVV.

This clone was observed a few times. DNA of the CDR3: TGTGCCAGCAGTTACTCGCACTCCTGGAATGAGCAGTTCTTC. Its translation: CASSYSHSWNEQFF. This rearrangement joins TRBV6-5 to TRBJ2-1; no definite D call. V lost 0 bases to trimming and J lost 7 bases, with 10 bases between them. Germline CDR1 MNHEY, CDR2 SVGAGI. The CDR3 consists of 14 residues.

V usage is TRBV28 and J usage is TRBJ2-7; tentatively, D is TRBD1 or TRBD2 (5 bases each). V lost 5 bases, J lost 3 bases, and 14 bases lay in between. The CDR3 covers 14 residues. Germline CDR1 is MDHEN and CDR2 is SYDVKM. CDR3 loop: CASSSPGPYYEQYF. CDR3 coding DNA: TGTGCCAGCAGTAGTCCGGGACCCTACTACGAGCAGTACTTC.

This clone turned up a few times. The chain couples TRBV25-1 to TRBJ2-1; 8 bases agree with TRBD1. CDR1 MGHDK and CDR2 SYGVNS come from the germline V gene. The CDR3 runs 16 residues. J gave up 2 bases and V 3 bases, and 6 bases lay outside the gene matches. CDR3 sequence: CASSDRTGTPYNEQFF. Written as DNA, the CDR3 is TGTGCCAGCAGTGACCGGACAGGGACCCCCTACAATGAGCAGTTCTTC. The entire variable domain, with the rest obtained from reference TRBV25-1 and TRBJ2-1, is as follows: EADIYQTPRYLVIGTGKKITLECSQTMGHDKMYWYQQDPGMELHLIHYSYGVNSTEKGDLSSESTVSRIRTEHFPLTLESARPSHTSQYLCASSDRTGTPYNEQFFGPGTRLTVL.

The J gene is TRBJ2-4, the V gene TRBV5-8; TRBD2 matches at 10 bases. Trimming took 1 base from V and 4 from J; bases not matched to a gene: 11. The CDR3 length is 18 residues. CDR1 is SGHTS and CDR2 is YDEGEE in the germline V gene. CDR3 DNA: TGTGCCAGCAGCTTGACAGTAGCGGGAGGACTCGAAAAAAACATTCAGTACTTC. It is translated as CASSLTVAGGLEKNIQYF.

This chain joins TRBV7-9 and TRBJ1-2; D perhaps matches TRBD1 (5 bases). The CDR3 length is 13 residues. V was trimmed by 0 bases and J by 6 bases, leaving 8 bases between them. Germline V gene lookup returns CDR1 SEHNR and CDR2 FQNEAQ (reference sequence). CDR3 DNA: TGTGCCAGCAGCTTAGCCGGGGCGCATGGCTACACCTTC. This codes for CASSLAGAHGYTF.

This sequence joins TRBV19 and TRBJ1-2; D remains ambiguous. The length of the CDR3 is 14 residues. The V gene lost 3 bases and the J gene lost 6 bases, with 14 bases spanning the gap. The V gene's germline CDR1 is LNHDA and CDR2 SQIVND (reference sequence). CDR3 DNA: TGTGCCAGTAGTATCCGAGGGTTGGTCGATGGCTACACCTTC. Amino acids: CASSIRGLVDGYTF.

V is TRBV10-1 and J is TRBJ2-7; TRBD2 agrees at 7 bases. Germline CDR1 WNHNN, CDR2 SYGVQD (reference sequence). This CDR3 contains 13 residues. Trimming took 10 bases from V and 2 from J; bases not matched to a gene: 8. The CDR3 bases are TGCGCCACCGGACTAGGAGGGACCTACGAGCAGTACTTC. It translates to CATGLGGTYEQYF.

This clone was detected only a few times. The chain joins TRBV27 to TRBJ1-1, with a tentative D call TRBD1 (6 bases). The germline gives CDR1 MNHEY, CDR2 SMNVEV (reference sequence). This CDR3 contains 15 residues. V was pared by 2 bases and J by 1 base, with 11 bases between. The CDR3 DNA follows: TGTGCCAGCAGTTTACAGGGGCAGGCGAACACTGAAGCTTTCTTT. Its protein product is CASSLQGQANTEAFF.

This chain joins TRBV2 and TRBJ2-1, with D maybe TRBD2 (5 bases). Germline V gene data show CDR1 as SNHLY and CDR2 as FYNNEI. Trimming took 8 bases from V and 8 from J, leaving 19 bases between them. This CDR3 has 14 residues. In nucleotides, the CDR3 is TGTGCCAGCCTCGGTCCCCGGGGTAGCTATGAGCAGTTCTTC. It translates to CASLGPRGSYEQFF.

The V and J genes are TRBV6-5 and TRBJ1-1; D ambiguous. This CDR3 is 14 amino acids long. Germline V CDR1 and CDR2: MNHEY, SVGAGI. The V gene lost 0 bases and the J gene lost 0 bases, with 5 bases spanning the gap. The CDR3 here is CASSYSTLNTEAFF. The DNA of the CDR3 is TGTGCCAGCAGTTACTCGACTCTGAACACTGAAGCTTTCTTT.

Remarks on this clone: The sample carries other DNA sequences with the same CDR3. CDR3 residues: CASSPTGGLYEQYF. The CDR3 bases are TGTGCCAGCAGCCCTACAGGGGGCCTCTACGAGCAGTACTTC. The chain has TRBV28 and TRBJ2-7; 9 bases fit TRBD1. CDR1 and CDR2 from the germline V gene are MDHEN and SYDVKM. V shed 6 bases and J 3 bases; nucleotides not matched to a gene: 6. The CDR3 covers 14 residues.

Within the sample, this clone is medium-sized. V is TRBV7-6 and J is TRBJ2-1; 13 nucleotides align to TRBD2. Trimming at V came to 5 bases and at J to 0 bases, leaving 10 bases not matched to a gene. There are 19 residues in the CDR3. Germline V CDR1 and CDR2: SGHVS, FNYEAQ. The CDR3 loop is CASSRGALAGGSSYNEQFF. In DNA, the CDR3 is TGTGCCAGCAGCCGGGGGGCACTAGCGGGAGGGAGCTCCTACAATGAGCAGTTCTTC.

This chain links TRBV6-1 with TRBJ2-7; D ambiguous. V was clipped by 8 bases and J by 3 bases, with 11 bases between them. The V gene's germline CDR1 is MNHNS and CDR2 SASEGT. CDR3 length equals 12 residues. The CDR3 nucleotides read TGTGCCAGCCCCTCCATAAACTACGAGCAGTACTTC. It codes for CASPSINYEQYF.

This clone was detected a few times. The CDR3 protein is CASSPPDRDVSNTEAFF. The CDR3 nucleotides are TGTGCCAGCTCACCACCGGACAGGGACGTCTCCAACACTGAAGCTTTCTTT. The gene calls are TRBV18 and TRBJ1-1, with TRBD1 matching over 8 bases. V was pared by 0 bases and J by 2 bases, with 8 bases of the junction left unmatched. CDR3 length: 17 amino acids. Germline assignment: CDR1 KGHSH and CDR2 LQKENI. Full variable domain (remainder filled in from reference TRBV18 and TRBJ1-1): NAGVMQNPRHLVRRRGQEARLRCSPMKGHSHVYWYRQLPEEGLKFMVYLQKENIIDESGMPKERFSAEFPKEGPSILRIQQVVRGDSAAYFCASSPPDRDVSNTEAFFGQGTRLTVV.

The CDR3 DNA follows: TGTGCCAGCAGCCAAGTCATATCGGGACTATTTAACACAGATACGCAGTATTTT. This translates into CASSQVISGLFNTDTQYF. V is TRBV4-2 and J is TRBJ2-3; 7 positions agree with TRBD2. The CDR3 is made up of 18 amino acids. In germline, CDR1 is LGHNA, CDR2 YNFKEQ. V was clipped by 1 base and J by 2 bases; unmatched bases: 12.